Presented here are 22 T cell receptor beta chains from one specimen sequenced in a study of blood T cell repertoires in COVID-19. Libraries were prepared by immunoSEQ multiplex PCR; TCRdb keeps only in-frame clonotypes and omits some of them. Of about 190,000 clones in the sample, about 85% were seen once. Input material: peripheral blood. The receptors come from a man younger than 40 with acute or convalescent COVID-19.

The genes are TRBV5-5 and TRBJ2-1, with 10 bases identical to TRBD1. This CDR3 is 15 amino acids long. The V segment lost 4 bases and the J segment 12 bases; nucleotides outside the gene matches: 13. The V gene's germline CDR1 is SGHKS and CDR2 YYEKEE (reference sequence). The CDR3 sequence: CASSLAGQGSMGQFF. The CDR3 nucleotides are TGTGCCAGCAGCCTTGCGGGACAGGGGTCTATGGGGCAGTTCTTC.

V and J are TRBV6-5 and TRBJ1-2; TRBD1 matches 7 bases. J lost 2 bases, V lost 2 bases, and 8 bases had no gene match. Germline V gives CDR1 MNHEY, CDR2 SVGAGI. This CDR3 comprises 16 residues. The CDR3, as DNA: TGTGCCAGCAGTTACGGTCCGAGGGGGCTGAACTATGGCTACACCTTC. It specifies CASSYGPRGLNYGYTF.

This sequence joins TRBV11-3 and TRBJ2-7; TRBD1 matches at 9 bases. This CDR3 contains 13 residues. The V and J ends lost 3 bases and 5 bases, in that order; junction bases with no gene match: 2. Germline CDR1 reads SGHNT; CDR2 reads YENEEA. CDR3 sequence (DNA): TGTGCCAGCAGCTTTGGGACAGGGAACGAGCAGTACTTC. Its translation is CASSFGTGNEQYF. Full variable domain (outside the CDR3, taken from reference TRBV11-3 and TRBJ2-7): EAGVVQSPRYKIIEKKQPVAFWCNPISGHNTLYWYLQNLGQGPELLIRYENEEAVDDSQLPKDRFSAERLKGVDSTLKIQPAELGDSAVYLCASSFGTGNEQYFGPGTRLTVT.

This chain connects TRBV11-2 to TRBJ2-7; D gene unclear. There are 11 residues in the CDR3. Germline CDR1 reads SGHAT; CDR2 reads FQNNGV. V was clipped by 5 bases and J by 7 bases, with 9 bases between them. CDR3 sequence: CASSVYVEQYF. In nucleotides, the CDR3 is TGTGCCAGCAGCGTCTATGTGGAGCAGTACTTC.

The rearrangement uses TRBV7-2 and TRBJ2-5; 11 bases fit TRBD2. The trim removed 2 bases at V and 5 bases at J, leaving 10 bases unmatched. This CDR3 region has 17 residues. CDR1 and CDR2 from the germline V gene are SGHTA and FQGNSA. The CDR3 DNA is TGTGCCAGCAGCTTAATTGTAGCGGGGGGGCTATGGGAGACCCAGTACTTC. As protein: CASSLIVAGGLWETQYF. Together with reference TRBV7-2 and TRBJ2-5, the CDR3 gives the full variable domain: GAGVSQSPSNKVTEKGKDVELRCDPISGHTALYWYRQSLGQGLEFLIYFQGNSAPDKSGLPSDRFSAERTGGSVSTLTIQRTQQEDSAVYLCASSLIVAGGLWETQYFGPGTRLLVL.

J is TRBJ2-2 and V is TRBV7-3, with TRBD1 matching 9 bases. CDR3 length: 16 residues. Germline V gives CDR1 SGHTA, CDR2 FQGTGA. V lost 2 bases, J lost 6 bases, and 7 bases stayed unmatched. Here the CDR3 DNA reads TGTGCCAGCAGCTTACCCTTGGGACAGGGTGCCGGGGAGCTGTTTTTT. Its protein product is CASSLPLGQGAGELFF.

The CDR3 DNA follows: TGTGCCAGCAGCTTAGCTCAGGGCAATCAGCCCCAGCATTTT. Encoded protein: CASSLAQGNQPQHF. This rearrangement joins TRBV7-2 to TRBJ1-5; D is unresolved. V was trimmed by 0 bases and J by 2 bases, leaving 5 bases between them. The CDR3 runs to 14 residues. Per the germline V gene, CDR1 is SGHTA and CDR2 is FQGNSA.

The chain has TRBV18 and TRBJ2-5, with 7 bases aligning to TRBD2. J gave up 1 base and V 3 bases, and 11 bases lay outside the gene matches. Germline V CDR1 and CDR2: KGHSH, LQKENI. This CDR3 spans 17 amino acids. The CDR3 spells CASSPSLGRGTQETQYF. As DNA, the CDR3 is TGTGCCAGCTCACCCTCCCTTGGGCGGGGGACCCAAGAGACCCAGTACTTC.

The chain couples TRBV6-4 to TRBJ1-1; 10 bases fit TRBD1. The germline CDR1 and CDR2 sequences are MRHNA and SNTAGT. The CDR3 spans 15 residues. V lost 6 bases and J lost 5; bases outside the gene matches: 9. Here the CDR3 reads CASRPDRGLLTEAFF. The CDR3 DNA reads TGTGCCAGCAGACCCGACAGGGGGCTTTTAACTGAAGCTTTCTTT.

The chain uses TRBV5-1 and TRBJ1-3; unclear D gene. The CDR3 covers 13 residues. The germline V gene encodes CDR1 SGHRS and CDR2 YFSETQ. V was shortened by 2 bases and J by 2 bases, with 5 bases between the two germline ends. The DNA of the CDR3 is TGCGCCAGCAGCTTACAGACTGGAAACACCATATATTTT. Translation gives CASSLQTGNTIYF.

CDR3 sequence: CAISELKIQVQTDTQYF. DNA of the CDR3: TGTGCCATCAGTGAGTTGAAGATACAGGTCCAAACAGATACGCAGTATTTT. The genes are TRBV10-3 and TRBJ2-3; weak D call: TRBD1 (5 bases). The CDR3 sequence is 17 residues long. V gave up 1 base and J gave up 3 bases, with 17 bases separating them. Germline loops: CDR1 ENHRY, CDR2 SYGVKD.

J is TRBJ2-1 and V is TRBV2; 9 bases are shared with TRBD2. Trimming cost V 6 bases and J 6 bases; bases outside gene matches: 9. The CDR3 spans 15 residues. Germline V gene data show CDR1 as SNHLY and CDR2 as FYNNEI. CDR3 residues: CASRKPGLAINEQFF. The CDR3 DNA follows: TGTGCCAGCAGGAAACCCGGACTAGCGATCAATGAGCAGTTCTTC. The full variable domain, in which reference TRBV2 and TRBJ2-1 provide the parts outside the CDR3, is EPEVTQTPSHQVTQMGQEVILRCVPISNHLYFYWYRQILGQKVEFLVSFYNNEISEKSEIFDDQFSVERPDGSNFTLKIRSTKLEDSAMYFCASRKPGLAINEQFFGPGTRLTVL.

The chain carries TRBV10-3 and TRBJ1-6; TRBD1 aligns across 8 bases. The V gene's germline CDR1 is ENHRY and CDR2 SYGVKD. The CDR3 extends over 14 amino acids. V lost 5 bases and J lost 8; bases outside the gene matches: 5. The CDR3 sequence is CAISMTGADSPLHF. CDR3 in DNA: TGTGCCATCAGTATGACAGGGGCGGATTCACCCCTCCACTTT.

The V call is TRBV3-1 (or the pseudogene TRBV3-2), the J call TRBJ1-1; 7 bases are shared with TRBD1. V lost 3 bases to trimming and J lost 1 base; unmatched junction nucleotides: 5. The V gene's germline CDR1 is LGHDT and CDR2 YNNKEL (reference sequence). The CDR3 runs to 15 residues. CDR3 residues: CASSQTGSRNTEAFF. The CDR3, as DNA: TGTGCCAGCAGCCAGACAGGGTCGAGGAACACTGAAGCTTTCTTT.

The chain recombines TRBV3-1 (or the pseudogene TRBV3-2) with TRBJ1-4; 7 nucleotides line up with TRBD1. The CDR3 consists of 16 residues. Germline V gene data show CDR1 as LGHDT and CDR2 as YNNKEL (reference sequence). Losses at the gene ends were 5 bases for V and 8 bases for J; bases not matched to a gene: 14. The CDR3 spells CASSYERGGKREKLFF. The CDR3 DNA sequence: TGTGCCAGCAGCTACGAGCGAGGGGGCAAGAGGGAAAAACTGTTTTTT.

This sequence joins TRBV11-2 and TRBJ2-7; possible D gene TRBD1, 6 bases. The CDR3 runs 16 residues. From germline, CDR1 is SGHAT and CDR2 FQNNGV. Trimming removed 3 bases from V and 3 bases from J, with 18 bases in between. CDR3 bases: TGTGCCAGCAGCTTCAGGGGCCCAACCATTTACTACGAGCAGTACTTC. It codes for CASSFRGPTIYYEQYF.

The J gene is TRBJ2-1, the V gene TRBV7-3; perhaps TRBD2 as D (5 bases). Germline CDR1 and CDR2: SGHTA and FQGTGA. V was shortened by 3 bases and J by 9 bases, with 9 bases between the two germline ends. The CDR3 has 12 amino acids. Here the CDR3 reads CASSFNRGEQFF. CDR3 nucleotide sequence: TGTGCCAGCAGCTTTAACCGGGGTGAGCAGTTCTTC.

The CDR3 DNA reads as TGTGCCAGCAGCTTACTAGCGGGGGGAGTCAATGAGCAGTTCTTC. This translates into CASSLLAGGVNEQFF. The J gene is TRBJ2-1, the V gene TRBV11-2; TRBD2 agrees at 11 bases. This CDR3 is 15 amino acids long. Germline V gene data show CDR1 as SGHAT and CDR2 as FQNNGV. Trimming took 2 bases from V and 6 from J; bases not matched to a gene: 3.

The chain carries TRBV14 and TRBJ1-1, with a weak D call TRBD1 (5 bases). Between the trimmed V and J ends, which lost 3 bases and 1 base, there was a span of 9 bases. The V gene's germline CDR1 is SGHDN and CDR2 FVKESK. This CDR3 is built from 14 residues. The CDR3 here is CASSQLGGNTEAFF. As DNA, the CDR3 is TGTGCCAGCAGCCAGTTGGGGGGGAACACTGAAGCTTTCTTT. Filled out from reference TRBV14 and TRBJ1-1, the complete variable domain reads EAGVTQFPSHSVIEKGQTVTLRCDPISGHDNLYWYRRVMGKEIKFLLHFVKESKQDESGMPNNRFLAERTGGTYSTLKVQPAELEDSGVYFCASSQLGGNTEAFFGQGTRLTVV.

This clone was recorded a few times. The rearrangement uses TRBV7-2 and TRBJ2-7, with a tentative D call TRBD2 (5 bases). This CDR3 contains 14 residues. The V end lost 5 bases, the J end lost 2 bases, and 13 bases lay between the germline ends. Germline-derived CDR1 and CDR2 are SGHTA and FQGNSA. CDR3 nucleotides: TGTGCCAGCAGCGATTACGGGAAGACCTACGAGCAGTACTTC. Translation: CASSDYGKTYEQYF.

The J gene is TRBJ2-2, the V gene TRBV7-6, with 7 bases identical to TRBD2. V shed 3 bases, J shed 3 bases, and the junction held 7 bases outside the gene matches. This CDR3 contains 16 residues. Germline values: CDR1 SGHVS, CDR2 FNYEAQ. The DNA of the CDR3 is TGTGCCAGCAGCTTCGTAACGGGAGGAGACACCGGGGAGCTGTTTTTT. Amino acids: CASSFVTGGDTGELFF.

A word on this clone: Mismatch with germline at one junction end may stem from a read error. This chain links TRBV7-3 with TRBJ2-7; 7 nucleotides match TRBD2. Germline CDR1 and CDR2: SGHTA and FQGTGA. The CDR3 length is 14 residues. CDR3 nucleotide sequence: TGTGCCAACAGCTTATTGGCGGGGGCCTACGAGCAGTACTTC. It translates to CANSLLAGAYEQYF.